A single sample gave rise to the 31 T cell receptor beta chains below, sequenced in a study of T cell changes during pregnancy in multiple sclerosis. Profiling relied on immunoSEQ multiplex PCR, and the TCRdb table lists in-frame clones only, not all of them. In the table there are around 56,000 clones, 80% to 90% of which are singletons. The material was CD4+ T cells from peripheral blood mononuclear cells, obtained in the third trimester of pregnancy. Source of these receptors: a female donor with multiple sclerosis, enrolled in a pregnancy study.

The rearrangement links TRBV7-6 to TRBJ2-2; 8 nucleotides align to TRBD1. Looked up from germline, CDR1 is SGHVS and CDR2 is FNYEAQ. The CDR3 covers 16 residues. The junction had 7 bases not matched to a gene; V was cut back by 5 bases and J by 2 bases. CDR3: CASSRTGLSNTGELFF. The DNA for the CDR3 is TGTGCCAGCAGCCGGACAGGGCTCTCAAACACCGGGGAGCTGTTTTTT.

The chain uses TRBV25-1 and TRBJ1-1, with D tentatively TRBD1 (5 bases). Deletions cut 7 bases from V and 4 bases from J, with 16 bases between. Germline loops: CDR1 MGHDK, CDR2 SYGVNS. The CDR3 is 14 residues long. The chain's CDR3 is CASTPQGVVTEAFF. CDR3 in DNA: TGTGCCAGCACACCTCAGGGCGTCGTCACTGAAGCTTTCTTT.

The chain is built from TRBV11-2 and TRBJ2-1; D possibly corresponds to TRBD2 (6 bases). CDR1 is SGHAT and CDR2 is FQNNGV in the germline V gene. The ends were cut back, 5 bases at V and 0 bases at J, with 17 bases in the middle. The CDR3 has 17 residues. In DNA, the CDR3 is TGTGCCAGCAGCAGGGACTTTTCTCCTAGCTCCTACAATGAGCAGTTCTTC. This codes for CASSRDFSPSSYNEQFF.

This clone was observed a handful of times. The chain uses TRBV18 and TRBJ2-4; 9 bases map to TRBD2. The CDR3 runs to 14 residues. V shed 6 bases and J 8 bases; nucleotides not matched to a gene: 8. CDR1 KGHSH and CDR2 LQKENI come from the germline V gene. The CDR3, as DNA: TGTGCCAGCTCCCTTGAAGCGGGGGGAGACATTCAGTACTTC. It yields the protein CASSLEAGGDIQYF.

The chain recombines TRBV21-1 with TRBJ2-1; the table's TRBD2 call for D was not verified on the DNA. TRBV21-1 is a documented pseudogene. This CDR3 region has 19 residues. CDR3 region: CASSNGHPYGGRISNEQFF. The DNA for the CDR3 is TGTGCCAGCAGCAATGGACATCCTTACGGGGGACGGATTTCCAATGAGCAGTTCTTC.

This sequence joins TRBV7-6 and TRBJ2-3; TRBD1 agrees at 8 bases. CDR1 is SGHVS and CDR2 is FNYEAQ in the germline V gene. The CDR3 sequence is 16 residues long. V was pared by 5 bases and J by 1 base, with 8 bases of the junction left unmatched. CDR3 residues: CASSPGTGSRTDTQYF. The CDR3 region has the DNA TGTGCCAGCAGCCCAGGGACAGGCTCCCGCACAGATACGCAGTATTTT. The full variable domain, rest sourced from reference TRBV7-6 and TRBJ2-3, is GAGVSQSPRYKVTKRGQDVALRCDPISGHVSLYWYRQALGQGPEFLTYFNYEAQQDKSGLPNDRFSAERPEGSISTLTIQRTEQRDSAMYRCASSPGTGSRTDTQYFGPGTRLTVL.

In its sample, this clone was seen once. The CDR3 nucleotides read TGTGCCAGCAGCGTAGAGCACAGAGCAGATACGCAGTATTTT. Its translation is CASSVEHRADTQYF. The V gene is TRBV9, the J gene TRBJ2-3; no reliable D call. The V and J ends lost 0 bases and 4 bases respectively, with 9 bases between them. The CDR3 spans 14 residues. Germline CDR1 reads SGDLS; CDR2 reads YYNGEE.

The chain joins TRBV7-3 to TRBJ2-1; 8 nucleotides align to TRBD1. CDR3 length: 15 amino acids. Germline trimming cut 5 bases from V and 6 bases from J; bases unmatched to any gene: 9. Germline values: CDR1 SGHTA, CDR2 FQGTGA. The CDR3 nucleotides are TGTGCCAGCAGCCTACCCGGGACAGGTTTCAATGAGCAGTTCTTC. Amino acid sequence: CASSLPGTGFNEQFF.

The CDR3 here is CASRPLAGGYEQYF. CDR3 sequence (DNA): TGTGCCAGCAGACCCCTAGCGGGAGGCTACGAGCAGTACTTC. This chain uses TRBV6-6 with TRBJ2-7; 11 nucleotides align to TRBD2. CDR3 length: 14 amino acids. Trimming removed 6 bases from V and 3 bases from J; junction bases left unmatched: 4. Germline-derived CDR1 and CDR2 are MNHNY and SVGAGI (reference sequence).

This clone was found once. The chain couples TRBV6-4 to TRBJ2-2; possibly TRBD1 for D (5 bases). V was pared by 5 bases and J by 2 bases, with 12 bases between. The germline CDR1 and CDR2 sequences are MRHNA and SNTAGT. The CDR3 has 15 residues. CDR3 region: CASSLRGINTGELFF. DNA of the CDR3: TGTGCCAGCAGTTTAAGGGGAATAAACACCGGGGAGCTGTTTTTT.

This clone came up once. The chain couples TRBV6-6 to TRBJ1-1; 7 bases map to TRBD1. The CDR3 spans 14 residues. CDR1 MNHNY and CDR2 SVGAGI come from the germline V gene (reference sequence). With V trimmed by 7 bases and J by 5 bases, 10 bases remained unmatched. The CDR3 DNA is TGTGCCAGCATTCCTGTTCAGGGGGAGACTGAAGCTTTCTTT. Protein sequence: CASIPVQGETEAFF.

This clone came up a few times. This chain uses TRBV7-9 with TRBJ2-3; D might be TRBD2 (5 bases). Trimming left V 4 bases short and J 6 bases short, with 17 bases between. The CDR3 has 15 residues. Germline CDR1 and CDR2: SEHNR and FQNEAQ (reference sequence). Written as DNA, the CDR3 is TGTGCCAGCAGCTCCCGGGTGGGAGTGGCGGATACGCAGTATTTT. Residues: CASSSRVGVADTQYF.

This chain joins TRBV2 and TRBJ2-7, with no clear D. The CDR3 loop spans 13 amino acids. Trimming shortened V by 4 bases and J by 0 bases, and 7 bases separated the two germline ends. The germline V gene has CDR1 SNHLY and CDR2 FYNNEI. The CDR3, as DNA: TGTGCCAGCAGTGTAGAGAGCTCCTACGAGCAGTACTTC. This translates into CASSVESSYEQYF. Complete variable domain (other parts from reference TRBV2 and TRBJ2-7): EPEVTQTPSHQVTQMGQEVILRCVPISNHLYFYWYRQILGQKVEFLVSFYNNEISEKSEIFDDQFSVERPDGSNFTLKIRSTKLEDSAMYFCASSVESSYEQYFGPGTRLTVT.

The chain combines TRBV5-5 with TRBJ2-5; TRBD1 is a possible D gene (6 bases). V lost 0 bases, J lost 1 base, and 13 bases lay in between. From germline, CDR1 is SGHKS and CDR2 YYEKEE (reference sequence). This CDR3 has 16 amino acids. Here the CDR3 DNA reads TGTGCCAGCAGCTTGGCCTTGATAGGGGGCCAAGAGACCCAGTACTTC. It codes for CASSLALIGGQETQYF.

A few counts support this clone. CDR3 in amino acids: CASSPDRGNSYEQYF. For the CDR3, the DNA is TGTGCCAGCAGTCCGGACAGGGGGAACTCCTACGAGCAGTACTTC. V is TRBV2 and J is TRBJ2-7; 10 nucleotides align to TRBD1. The CDR3 totals 15 residues. V lost 5 bases, J lost 0 bases, and 4 bases stayed unmatched. CDR1 and CDR2 from the germline V gene are SNHLY and FYNNEI. The entire variable domain, with the rest obtained from reference TRBV2 and TRBJ2-7, is as follows: EPEVTQTPSHQVTQMGQEVILRCVPISNHLYFYWYRQILGQKVEFLVSFYNNEISEKSEIFDDQFSVERPDGSNFTLKIRSTKLEDSAMYFCASSPDRGNSYEQYFGPGTRLTVT.

The chain combines TRBV5-1 with TRBJ2-2; no reliable D call. The germline V and J ends were trimmed by 7 bases and 4 bases, with 11 bases remaining between them. This CDR3 comprises 13 residues. Per germline, CDR1 SGHRS and CDR2 YFSETQ. CDR3 region: CASSVPSTGELFF. The CDR3 DNA sequence: TGCGCCAGCTCCGTCCCGTCCACCGGGGAGCTGTTTTTT.

The chain carries TRBV5-1 and TRBJ2-4, with TRBD1 matching 8 bases. The CDR3 spans 14 residues. The germline V gene encodes CDR1 SGHRS and CDR2 YFSETQ. The ends lost 2 bases at V and 4 bases at J; junction bases unmatched: 2. The CDR3 DNA is TGCGCCAGCAGCTTCGGACAGGGTAAAAACATTCAGTACTTC. Translated, it gives CASSFGQGKNIQYF.

The chain links TRBV7-3 to TRBJ2-3, with TRBD2 as a possible D gene (5 bases). Trimming took off 1 base at V and 5 bases at J, with 19 bases between the two ends. Germline V gene sequence: CDR1 SGHTA, CDR2 FQGTGA. The CDR3 has 17 amino acids. CDR3 DNA sequence: TGTGCCAGCAGCTTAAACTCTCCAGGACTTGGAGGAGATACGCAGTATTTT. Amino acid sequence: CASSLNSPGLGGDTQYF.

The rearrangement uses TRBV18 and TRBJ2-5, with 7 nucleotides matching TRBD1. The CDR3 contains 15 residues. Looked up from germline, CDR1 is KGHSH and CDR2 is LQKENI. V trimming: 1 base; J trimming: 3 bases; junction bases outside the gene matches: 5. The CDR3 reads CASSPQGAKEETQYF. The CDR3 nucleotides are TGTGCCAGCTCACCACAGGGGGCTAAGGAAGAGACCCAGTACTTC.

The V gene is TRBV6-1, the J gene TRBJ2-3; 9 positions match TRBD1. CDR3 length equals 14 residues. The germline V gene has CDR1 MNHNS and CDR2 SASEGT. V was pared by 6 bases and J by 7 bases, with 8 bases of the junction left unmatched. The CDR3 is CASRDRDRAYTQYF. The CDR3 region has the DNA TGTGCCAGCAGAGACCGGGACAGGGCTTATACGCAGTATTTT.

The V call is TRBV27, the J call TRBJ1-2; maybe TRBD1 (6 bases). Between the trimmed V and J ends, which lost 6 bases and 8 bases, there was a span of 16 bases. The CDR3 runs to 13 residues. Germline-derived CDR1 and CDR2 are MNHEY and SMNVEV (reference sequence). CDR3 sequence (DNA): TGTGCCAGCAGCGATAGGAGAGGACAGGGCTACACCTTC. Its protein is CASSDRRGQGYTF.

This clone was detected once. The rearrangement joins TRBV18 to TRBJ1-6; D unresolved. CDR1 KGHSH and CDR2 LQKENI come from the germline V gene. The CDR3 totals 19 residues. V shed 3 bases and J shed 5 bases, with 23 bases lying between them. CDR3 DNA sequence: TGTGCCAGCTCACCCGTTGTTATATCGCCAGGAATGGATAATTCACCCCTCCACTTT. This codes for CASSPVVISPGMDNSPLHF.

The CDR3 DNA follows: TGTGCCAGCCGGGGGGGCAGGGCTTCTAACTATGGCTACACCTTC. This codes for CASRGGRASNYGYTF. The rearrangement uses TRBV11-2 and TRBJ1-2, with D tentatively TRBD1 (6 bases). V was clipped by 8 bases and J by 0 bases, with 16 bases between them. CDR3 length equals 15 residues. Germline V gene sequence: CDR1 SGHAT, CDR2 FQNNGV. Complete variable domain (other parts from reference TRBV11-2 and TRBJ1-2): EAGVAQSPRYKIIEKRQSVAFWCNPISGHATLYWYQQILGQGPKLLIQFQNNGVVDDSQLPKDRFSAERLKGVDSTLKIQPAKLEDSAVYLCASRGGRASNYGYTFGSGTRLTVV.

This clone was seen a single time. The V call is TRBV27, the J call TRBJ1-1; D gene ambiguous. The CDR3 is 16 amino acids. Germline V CDR1 and CDR2: MNHEY, SMNVEV (reference sequence). V gave up 6 bases and J gave up 0 bases, with 17 bases separating them. The CDR3 DNA is TGTGCCAGCAGCCAAGGACTGGGAGATATGAACACTGAAGCTTTCTTT. Its translation is CASSQGLGDMNTEAFF.

The CDR3 spells CASSLRGLAEQFF. The CDR3 region has the DNA TGTGCCAGCAGCTTAAGGGGACTTGCTGAGCAGTTCTTC. This chain joins TRBV7-9 and TRBJ2-1, with a weak D call TRBD2 (6 bases). The CDR3 totals 13 residues. V gave up 2 bases and J gave up 9 bases, with 11 bases separating them. Germline assignment: CDR1 SEHNR and CDR2 FQNEAQ (reference sequence). The full variable domain, its missing parts supplied by reference TRBV7-9 and TRBJ2-1, is DTGVSQNPRHKITKRGQNVTFRCDPISEHNRLYWYRQTLGQGPEFLTYFQNEAQLEKSRLLSDRFSAERPKGSFSTLEIQRTEQGDSAMYLCASSLRGLAEQFFGPGTRLTVL.

This clone was counted a single time. V usage is TRBV5-4 and J usage is TRBJ2-1; 8 nucleotides line up with TRBD2. The junction had 4 bases not matched to a gene; V was cut back by 0 bases and J by 5 bases. CDR1 and CDR2 from the germline V gene are SGHNT and YYREEE (reference sequence). The CDR3 covers 15 residues. The CDR3 loop is CASSLAGAGDNEQFF. The CDR3 coding sequence is TGTGCCAGCAGCTTGGCCGGAGCGGGGGACAATGAGCAGTTCTTC.

This chain links TRBV19 with TRBJ1-2; the match to TRBD1 covers 8 bases. CDR1 and CDR2 from the germline V gene are LNHDA and SQIVND (reference sequence). The trim removed 7 bases at V and 4 bases at J, leaving 11 bases unmatched. This CDR3 is 15 amino acids long. The CDR3 nucleotides read TGTGCCAGTACCTCTCAGGACAGGGTTCTCTATGGCTACACCTTC. Translating gives CASTSQDRVLYGYTF.

The chain uses TRBV28 and TRBJ2-7, with D uncertain. CDR3 length equals 15 residues. V gave up 5 bases and J gave up 8 bases, with 22 bases separating them. Germline loops: CDR1 MDHEN, CDR2 SYDVKM. DNA for the CDR3: TGTGCCAGCAGTCCCCATAGTACCCCTTCCCTTCAGCAGTACTTC. Protein product: CASSPHSTPSLQQYF.

The chain joins TRBV13 to TRBJ2-1, with D possibly being TRBD2 (6 bases). Trimming took 4 bases from V and 8 from J, leaving 18 bases between them. CDR3 size: 15 residues. CDR1 and CDR2 from the germline V gene are PRHDT and FYEKMQ (reference sequence). The CDR3, as DNA: TGTGCCAGCAGCTCACGACTAGTTGGGACGGATGAGCAGTTCTTC. The encoded protein is CASSSRLVGTDEQFF.

This chain uses TRBV30 with TRBJ1-3; D is perhaps TRBD1 (6 bases). The germline V and J ends were trimmed by 3 bases and 5 bases, with 11 bases remaining between them. Germline CDR1 and CDR2: GTSNPN and SVGIG (reference sequence). CDR3 length: 13 residues. The CDR3 loop reads CAWRGTFRNTIYF. CDR3 coding DNA: TGTGCCTGGAGGGGGACATTCAGAAACACCATATATTTT.

The chain recombines TRBV5-1 with TRBJ2-7; TRBD1 matches at 10 bases. Germline CDR1 reads SGHRS; CDR2 reads YFSETQ. With 3 bases clipped from V and 5 bases from J, the junction kept 5 bases outside the gene matches. The length of the CDR3 is 14 residues. The CDR3 region has the DNA TGCGCCAGCAGCTCGGACAGGGGGTTGGACGAGCAGTACTTC. It yields the protein CASSSDRGLDEQYF. Complete variable domain (other parts from reference TRBV5-1 and TRBJ2-7): KAGVTQTPRYLIKTRGQQVTLSCSPISGHRSVSWYQQTPGQGLQFLFEYFSETQRNKGNFPGRFSGRQFSNSRSEMNVSTLELGDSALYLCASSSDRGLDEQYFGPGTRLTVT.